A selection of T cell receptor beta chains follows, all from one sample in a study of shared clonotypes between healthy human individuals. The data were produced by immunoSEQ multiplex PCR, yet TCRdb's version contains in-frame clones alone and is incomplete. The sample lists about 2.4 million clones, approximately 93% occurring once. Sequenced: naive CD4+ T cells from PBMCs. The source of these receptors is a man younger than 35 in good health. Some clones in this sample may be carry-over from other donors' samples. Each CDR3 is given with its conserved first and last residue. Fields, in order: J gene, D gene, V gene, CDR3 DNA, CDR3 protein. A D gene is named only where the DNA matches it firmly.

>TRBJ1-1|TRBD1|TRBV6-4
TGTGCCAGCCGACAGGGGGGTACGAACACTGAAGCTTTCTTT
CASRQGGTNTEAFF
>TRBJ2-1|TRBD2|TRBV7-2
TGTGCCAGCAGCTTAGTCCCTAGCGGTTCGGGTGAGCAGTTCTTC
CASSLVPSGSGEQFF
>TRBJ1-2|-|TRBV19
TGTGCCAGTAGTATCACCGGGACGGGGAGTGGCTACACCTTC
CASSITGTGSGYTF
>TRBJ1-2|-|TRBV6-5
TGTGCCAGCAGTTACAGGGACAACTATGGCTACACCTTC
CASSYRDNYGYTF
>TRBJ2-1|-|TRBV29-1
TGCAGCTACTCCGAGGGCTCCTACAATGAGCAGTTCTTC
CSYSEGSYNEQFF
>TRBJ2-1|TRBD2|TRBV5-1
TGCGCCAGCAGCGCGGCGGGGGGTTCCTACAATGAGCAGTTCTTC
CASSAAGGSYNEQFF
>TRBJ1-3|-|TRBV5-1
TGCGCCAGCAGCCCGGGGACTCCTGGAAACACCATATATTTT
CASSPGTPGNTIYF
>TRBJ1-1|-|TRBV9
TGTGCCAGCAGCGCACCAGGGGTTACTGAAGCTTTCTTT
CASSAPGVTEAFF
>TRBJ1-5|-|TRBV7-6
TGTGCCAGCAGCTTAGGAACCAGGGGCAATCAGCCCCAGCATTTT
CASSLGTRGNQPQHF
>TRBJ1-1|-|TRBV29-1
TGCAGCGTTGAAGAGGGCAGGCGCCTATTCTTT
CSVEEGRRLFF
>TRBJ2-5|-|TRBV5-4
TGTGCCACTAGGGGTTTTCGGGAGACCCAGTACTTC
CATRGFRETQYF
>TRBJ2-5|-|TRBV7-9
TGTGCCAGCAGCTCCGGCCCAGAGGTCGGGAGTGAGACCCAGTACTTC
CASSSGPEVGSETQYF
>TRBJ2-6|-|TRBV9
TGTGCCAGCAGCGCAGGTGTGGGGTCTGGGGCCAACGTCCTGACTTTC
CASSAGVGSGANVLTF
>TRBJ2-5|-|TRBV4-1
TGCGCCAGCAGCCAAGAAACTAGTACGGTGGAGACCCAGTACTTC
CASSQETSTVETQYF
>TRBJ2-2|TRBD1|TRBV28
TGTGCCAGCAGCCCCGGACAGGGCGGGGAGCTGTTTTTT
CASSPGQGGELFF
>TRBJ2-1|-|TRBV28
TGTGCCAGCAGCCCCCCGCGGCTGAACAATGAGCAGTTCTTC
CASSPPRLNNEQFF
>TRBJ2-7|TRBD2|TRBV5-1
TGCGCCAGCACCCCCGTTGCGGGAGGGTCCTACGAGCAGTACTTC
CASTPVAGGSYEQYF
>TRBJ1-2|TRBD1|TRBV7-9
TGTGCCAGTGAGACAGGGAGCTATGGCTACACCTTC
CASETGSYGYTF
>TRBJ2-5|TRBD2|TRBV5-4
TGTGCCAGCAGCTTGGGTACTAGCGGGAACGGAGAGACCCAGTACTTC
CASSLGTSGNGETQYF
>TRBJ1-4|-|TRBV2
TGTGCCAGCTTAGGTCGGATGATTAATGAAAAACTGTTTTTT
CASLGRMINEKLFF
>TRBJ1-1|-|TRBV4-3
TGCGCCAGCAGCCAAGGAGCGCGGGGGAACACTGAAGCTTTCTTT
CASSQGARGNTEAFF
>TRBJ1-5|-|TRBV28
TGTGCCAGCAGTTTATTCTTCCGGGGGTTTGGCAATCAGCCCCAGCATTTT
CASSLFFRGFGNQPQHF
>TRBJ2-2|TRBD1|TRBV7-3
TGTGCCAGCAGCCCCCGGACAGGTTCGAACACCGGGGAGCTGTTTTTT
CASSPRTGSNTGELFF
>TRBJ2-5|TRBD1|TRBV18
TGTGCCAGCTCACCACAAGGACAGGGGCAAGAGACCCAGTACTTC
CASSPQGQGQETQYF
>TRBJ2-3|-|TRBV7-8
TGTGCCAGCAGCTTAAACCAGCGGGTCACAGATACGCAGTATTTT
CASSLNQRVTDTQYF
>TRBJ2-1|TRBD1|TRBV5-1
TGCGCCAGCAGCCCCGTAACAGGGGGCTACAATGAGCAGTTCTTC
CASSPVTGGYNEQFF